Following are 13 T cell receptor beta chains from one sample sequenced in a study of cytomegalovirus exposure and HLA in healthy donors. 60 Vbeta and 13 Jbeta primers were used in PCR. The repertoire was sequenced with immunoSEQ multiplex PCR; TCRdb's copy has only in-frame clones and lacks some. Of roughly 81,000 clones listed, 79% were seen once; the top ten hold 2.5%. The sequenced sample consisted of PBMCs. These receptors all come from a man younger than 40 in good health and CMV-seronegative.

The chain links TRBV5-5 to TRBJ2-6; possibly TRBD1 for D (6 bases). Germline lookup yields CDR1 SGHKS and CDR2 YYEKEE (reference sequence). The V end lost 5 bases, the J end lost 0 bases, and 15 bases lay between the germline ends. CDR3 length equals 17 residues. The CDR3 reads CASSTGTYSSGANVLTF. The CDR3 DNA reads as TGTGCCAGCAGTACCGGGACATACAGCTCTGGGGCCAACGTCCTGACTTTC.

The chain combines TRBV14 with TRBJ2-3; 8 bases are a match to TRBD1. The junction had 7 bases not matched to a gene; V was cut back by 4 bases and J by 1 base. CDR1 and CDR2 from the germline V gene are SGHDN and FVKESK. The CDR3 is made up of 16 amino acids. CDR3 residues: CASSPHGTGGTDTQYF. The CDR3 DNA reads TGTGCCAGCAGCCCCCACGGGACAGGAGGCACAGATACGCAGTATTTT.

This rearrangement joins TRBV7-9 to TRBJ1-2; D is undetermined. Germline CDR1 reads SEHNR; CDR2 reads FQNEAQ (reference sequence). V was trimmed by 5 bases and J by 7 bases, leaving 14 bases between them. CDR3 length equals 13 residues. The DNA of the CDR3 is TGTGCCAGCAGCCCCCAGGCGGAGGGTGGCTACACCTTC. This gives the protein CASSPQAEGGYTF.

V gene TRBV29-1 combines with J gene TRBJ2-5; 9 nucleotides match TRBD2. Per the germline V gene, CDR1 is SQVTM and CDR2 is ANQGSEA. The CDR3 covers 12 residues. V trimming: 6 bases; J trimming: 4 bases; junction bases outside the gene matches: 3. The CDR3 reads CSVGLATETQYF. The CDR3 bases are TGCAGCGTCGGACTAGCGACAGAGACCCAGTACTTC.

The chain employs TRBV13 and TRBJ1-6; no definite D call. Trimming took 3 bases from V and 9 from J, leaving 9 bases between them. Per the germline V gene, CDR1 is PRHDT and CDR2 is FYEKMQ (reference sequence). The CDR3 is 13 residues long. The CDR3 DNA sequence: TGTGCCAGCAGCTTCGGTGCGGGTTCACCCCTCCACTTT. Its translation: CASSFGAGSPLHF. The full variable domain, in which reference TRBV13 and TRBJ1-6 provide the parts outside the CDR3, is AAGVIQSPRHLIKEKRETATLKCYPIPRHDTVYWYQQGPGQDPQFLISFYEKMQSDKGSIPDRFSAQQFSDYHSELNMSSLELGDSALYFCASSFGAGSPLHFGNGTRLTVT.

V and J are TRBV4-1 and TRBJ1-1, with D maybe TRBD1 (5 bases). Trimming removed 6 bases at V and 4 bases at J, with 15 bases between. CDR1 is MGHRA, CDR2 YSYEKL, per germline. There are 14 residues in the CDR3. The CDR3 loop is CASSLQVVRTEAFF. The CDR3 DNA follows: TGCGCCAGCAGTCTACAGGTTGTGCGCACTGAAGCTTTCTTT.

The gene calls are TRBV27 and TRBJ2-5; D might be TRBD1 (5 bases). Germline loops: CDR1 MNHEY, CDR2 SMNVEV (reference sequence). The CDR3 is 15 residues long. V was shortened by 5 bases and J by 5 bases, with 18 bases between the two germline ends. Here the CDR3 DNA reads TGTGCCAGCAGTCATAGGGTTGGCAGGGCGGAGACCCAGTACTTC. This gives the protein CASSHRVGRAETQYF.

The genes are TRBV30 and TRBJ2-1, with 8 positions matching TRBD2. V lost 0 bases and J lost 14; bases outside the gene matches: 15. This CDR3 is built from 15 residues. In germline, CDR1 is GTSNPN, CDR2 SVGIG (reference sequence). DNA for the CDR3: TGTGCCTGGAGTGTACTGGCGGGAGGAACGAGTAAGAAGTTCTTC. This encodes CAWSVLAGGTSKKFF.

The rearrangement uses TRBV28 and TRBJ2-7; a weak D match, TRBD1 (6 bases). CDR1 is MDHEN, CDR2 SYDVKM, per germline. V shed 6 bases and J shed 6 bases, with 12 bases lying between them. CDR3 length equals 12 residues. The CDR3 spells CASRQGRREQYF. In nucleotides, the CDR3 is TGTGCCAGCAGACAGGGAAGGCGCGAGCAGTACTTC.

The sample holds one count of this clone. V gene TRBV7-6 combines with J gene TRBJ2-2; maybe TRBD2 (7 bases). Germline lookup yields CDR1 SGHVS and CDR2 FNYEAQ. This CDR3 region has 17 residues. Trimming cost V 5 bases and J 0 bases, with 16 bases left between them. In DNA form, the CDR3 reads TGTGCCAGCAGCCTCCCCGGGGGGACACCGAACACCGGGGAGCTGTTTTTT. It is translated as CASSLPGGTPNTGELFF.

This chain uses TRBV19 with TRBJ2-1; D unclear. The germline V gene encodes CDR1 LNHDA and CDR2 SQIVND (reference sequence). The CDR3 is 12 amino acids. Trimming took off 4 bases at V and 6 bases at J, with 7 bases between the two ends. The CDR3 region is CASSNFVNEQFF. In nucleotides, the CDR3 is TGTGCCAGTAGTAATTTCGTCAATGAGCAGTTCTTC.

On this clone: At one end the junction does not follow the germline gene, possibly because of a read error. The rearrangement links TRBV9 to TRBJ2-2, with D perhaps matching TRBD1 (6 bases). The CDR3 spans 15 residues. Germline V lookup: CDR1 SGDLS, CDR2 YYNGEE. Written as DNA, the CDR3 is TGTGCCAGCAGCGTAGTGGTTGGGGGCACCGGCGAGCTGTTTTTT. This gives the protein CASSVVVGGTGELFF. The full variable domain, rest sourced from reference TRBV9 and TRBJ2-2, is DSGVTQTPKHLITATGQRVTLRCSPRSGDLSVYWYQQSLDQGLQFLIQYYNGEERAKGNILERFSAQQFPDLHSELNLSSLELGDSALYFCASSVVVGGTGELFFGEGSRLTVL.

The chain has TRBV5-5 and TRBJ2-7; TRBD1 matches at 8 bases. Trimming cost V 4 bases and J 3 bases; bases outside gene matches: 15. The CDR3 has 17 amino acids. Per germline, CDR1 SGHKS and CDR2 YYEKEE (reference sequence). CDR3 in amino acids: CASSLRYGGQGFYEQYF. In DNA form, the CDR3 reads TGTGCCAGCAGCCTCAGATATGGCGGACAGGGCTTCTACGAGCAGTACTTC.